This T cell receptor (beta chain) was captured by sequencing in a study of blood T cell repertoires in COVID-19. Study in general: Nucleic acid was either cDNA or gDNA, and it came from T cells, B-cell-depleted T cells, or PBMCs.

Trimming took off 3 bases at V and 3 bases at J, with 11 bases between the two ends. The germline gives CDR1 WNHNN, CDR2 SYGVQD (reference sequence). The CDR3 is 14 residues long. The method was immunoSEQ multiplex PCR; TCRdb's version includes in-frame clones alone and lacks a portion of them. Of under 200,000 clones in the sample, just over 90% are singletons; the top ten hold about 2%. The TCR comes from a man aged 18 to 29 with acute or convalescent COVID-19. The specimen was peripheral blood. V and J are TRBV10-1 and TRBJ1-1; TRBD1 is a possible D gene (6 bases). CDR3 region: CASSDPGEDTEAFF. The DNA of the CDR3 is TGCGCCAGCAGTGATCCAGGGGAAGACACTGAAGCTTTCTTT.